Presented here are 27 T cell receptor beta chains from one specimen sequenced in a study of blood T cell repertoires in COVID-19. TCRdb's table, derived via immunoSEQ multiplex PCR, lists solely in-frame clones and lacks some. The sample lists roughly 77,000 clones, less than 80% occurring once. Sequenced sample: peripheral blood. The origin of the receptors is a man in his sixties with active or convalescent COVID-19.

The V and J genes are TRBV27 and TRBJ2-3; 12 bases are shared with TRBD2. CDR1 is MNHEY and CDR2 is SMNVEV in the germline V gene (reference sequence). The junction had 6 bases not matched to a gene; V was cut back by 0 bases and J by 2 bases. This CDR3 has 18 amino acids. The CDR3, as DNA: TGTGCCAGCAGTTTATCCGTACTAGCGGGGGGTTCCACAGATACGCAGTATTTT. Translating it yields CASSLSVLAGGSTDTQYF.

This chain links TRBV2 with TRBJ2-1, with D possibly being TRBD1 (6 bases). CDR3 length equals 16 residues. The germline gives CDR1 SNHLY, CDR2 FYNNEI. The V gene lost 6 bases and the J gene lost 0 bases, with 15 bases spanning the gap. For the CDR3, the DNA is TGTGCCAGCAGGTGGGACACCATAAGCTCCTACAATGAGCAGTTCTTC. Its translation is CASRWDTISSYNEQFF.

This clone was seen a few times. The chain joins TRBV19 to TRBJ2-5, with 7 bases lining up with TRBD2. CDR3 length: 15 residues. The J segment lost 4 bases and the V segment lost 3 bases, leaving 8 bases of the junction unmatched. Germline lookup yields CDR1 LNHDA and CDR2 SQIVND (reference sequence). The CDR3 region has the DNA TGTGCCAGTAGTATCGCAAGGCGGGGGACAGAGACCCAGTACTTC. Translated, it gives CASSIARRGTETQYF. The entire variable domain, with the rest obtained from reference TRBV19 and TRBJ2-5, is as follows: DGGITQSPKYLFRKEGQNVTLSCEQNLNHDAMYWYRQDPGQGLRLIYYSQIVNDFQKGDIAEGYSVSREKKESFPLTVTSAQKNPTAFYLCASSIARRGTETQYFGPGTRLLVL.

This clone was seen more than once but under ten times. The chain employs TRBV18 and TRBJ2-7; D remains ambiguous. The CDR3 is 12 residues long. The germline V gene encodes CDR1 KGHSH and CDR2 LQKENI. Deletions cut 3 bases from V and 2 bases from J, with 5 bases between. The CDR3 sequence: CASSPGPYEQYF. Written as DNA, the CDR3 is TGTGCCAGCTCACCCGGTCCCTACGAGCAGTACTTC.

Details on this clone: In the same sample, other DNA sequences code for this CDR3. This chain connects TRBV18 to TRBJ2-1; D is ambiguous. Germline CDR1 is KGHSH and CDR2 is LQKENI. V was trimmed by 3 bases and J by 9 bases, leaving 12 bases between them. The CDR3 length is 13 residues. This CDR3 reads CASSPPVSGEQFF. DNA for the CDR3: TGTGCCAGCTCACCCCCGGTCTCGGGTGAGCAGTTCTTC.

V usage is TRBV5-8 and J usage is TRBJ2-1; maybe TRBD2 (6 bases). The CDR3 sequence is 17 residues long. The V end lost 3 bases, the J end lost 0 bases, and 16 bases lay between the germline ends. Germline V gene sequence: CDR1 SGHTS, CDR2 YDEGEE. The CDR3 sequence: CASSSQTGRSSYNEQFF. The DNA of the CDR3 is TGTGCCAGCAGCTCGCAGACGGGGAGGAGCTCCTACAATGAGCAGTTCTTC.

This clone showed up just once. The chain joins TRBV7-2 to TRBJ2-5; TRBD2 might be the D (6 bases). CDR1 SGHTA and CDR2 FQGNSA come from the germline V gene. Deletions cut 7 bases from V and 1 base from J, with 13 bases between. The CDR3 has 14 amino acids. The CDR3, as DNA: TGTGCCAGCAACTTTTTGGGGGGCCAAGAGACCCAGTACTTC. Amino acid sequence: CASNFLGGQETQYF.

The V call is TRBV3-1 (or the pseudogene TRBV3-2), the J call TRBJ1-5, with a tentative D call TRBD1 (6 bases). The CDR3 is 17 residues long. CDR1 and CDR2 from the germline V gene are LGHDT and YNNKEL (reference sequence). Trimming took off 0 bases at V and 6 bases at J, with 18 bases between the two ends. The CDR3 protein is CASSQEVGRGKGQPQHF. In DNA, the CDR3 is TGTGCCAGCAGCCAAGAGGTCGGCAGGGGAAAGGGTCAGCCCCAGCATTTT.

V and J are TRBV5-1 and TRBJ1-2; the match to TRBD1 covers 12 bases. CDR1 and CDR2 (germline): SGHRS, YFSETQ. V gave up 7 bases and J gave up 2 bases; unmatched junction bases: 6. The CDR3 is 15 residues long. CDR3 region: CASGGQGAENYGYTF. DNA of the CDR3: TGCGCCAGCGGGGGACAGGGGGCAGAGAACTATGGCTACACCTTC.

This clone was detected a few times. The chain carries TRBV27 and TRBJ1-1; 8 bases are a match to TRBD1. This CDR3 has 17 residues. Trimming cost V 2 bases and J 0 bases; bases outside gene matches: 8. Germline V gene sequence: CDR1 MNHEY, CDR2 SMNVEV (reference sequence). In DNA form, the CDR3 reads TGTGCCAGCAGTTTAACCCGGACAGGGAAAGTGAACACTGAAGCTTTCTTT. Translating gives CASSLTRTGKVNTEAFF.

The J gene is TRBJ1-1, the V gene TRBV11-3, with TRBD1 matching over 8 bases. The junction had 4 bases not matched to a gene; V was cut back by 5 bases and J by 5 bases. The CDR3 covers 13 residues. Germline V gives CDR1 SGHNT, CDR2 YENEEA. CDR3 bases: TGTGCCAGCAGCGCCACAGGGGGTACTGAAGCTTTCTTT. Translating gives CASSATGGTEAFF.

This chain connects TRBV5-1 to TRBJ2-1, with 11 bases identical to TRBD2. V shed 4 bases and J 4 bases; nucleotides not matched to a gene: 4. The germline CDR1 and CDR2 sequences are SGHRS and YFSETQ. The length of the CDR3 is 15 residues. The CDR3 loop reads CASSQTSGGYNEQFF. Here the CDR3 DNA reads TGCGCCAGCAGCCAAACTAGCGGGGGTTACAATGAGCAGTTCTTC.

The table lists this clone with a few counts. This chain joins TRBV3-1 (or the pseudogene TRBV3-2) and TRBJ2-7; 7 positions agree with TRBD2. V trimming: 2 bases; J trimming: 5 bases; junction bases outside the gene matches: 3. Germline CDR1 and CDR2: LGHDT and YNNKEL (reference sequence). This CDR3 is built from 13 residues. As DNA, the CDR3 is TGTGCCAGCAGCCAAAGCGGGAACGACGAGCAGTACTTC. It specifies CASSQSGNDEQYF.

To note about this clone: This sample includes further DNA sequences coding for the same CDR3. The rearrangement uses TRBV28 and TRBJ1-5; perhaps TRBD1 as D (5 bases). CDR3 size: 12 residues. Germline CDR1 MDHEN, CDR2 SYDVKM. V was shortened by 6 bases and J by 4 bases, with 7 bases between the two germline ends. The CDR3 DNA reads TGTGCCAGCAGCCAGGGAAATCAGCCCCAGCATTTT. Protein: CASSQGNQPQHF. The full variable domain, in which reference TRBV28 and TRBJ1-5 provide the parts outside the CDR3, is DVKVTQSSRYLVKRTGEKVFLECVQDMDHENMFWYRQDPGLGLRLIYFSYDVKMKEKGDIPEGYSVSREKKERFSLILESASTNQTSMYLCASSQGNQPQHFGDGTRLSIL.

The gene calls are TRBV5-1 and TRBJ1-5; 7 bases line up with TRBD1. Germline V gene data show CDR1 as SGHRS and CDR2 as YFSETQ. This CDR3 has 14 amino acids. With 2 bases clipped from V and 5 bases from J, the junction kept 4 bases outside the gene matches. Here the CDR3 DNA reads TGCGCCAGCAGCTTCGGAGGGGGCGATCAGCCCCAGCATTTT. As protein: CASSFGGGDQPQHF.

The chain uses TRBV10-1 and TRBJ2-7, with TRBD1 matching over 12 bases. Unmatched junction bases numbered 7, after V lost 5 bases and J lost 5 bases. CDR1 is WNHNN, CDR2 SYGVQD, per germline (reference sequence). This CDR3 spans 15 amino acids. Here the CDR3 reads CASSTGQGAGNEQYF. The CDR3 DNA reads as TGCGCCAGCAGTACGGGACAGGGGGCGGGAAACGAGCAGTACTTC.

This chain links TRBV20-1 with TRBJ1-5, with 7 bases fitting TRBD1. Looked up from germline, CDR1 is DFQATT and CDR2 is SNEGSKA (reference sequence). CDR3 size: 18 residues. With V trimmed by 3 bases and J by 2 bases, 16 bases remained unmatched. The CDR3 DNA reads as TGCAGTGCTAGTCCTCCCGGGACAGAAATAGCGGGCAATCAGCCCCAGCATTTT. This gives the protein CSASPPGTEIAGNQPQHF.

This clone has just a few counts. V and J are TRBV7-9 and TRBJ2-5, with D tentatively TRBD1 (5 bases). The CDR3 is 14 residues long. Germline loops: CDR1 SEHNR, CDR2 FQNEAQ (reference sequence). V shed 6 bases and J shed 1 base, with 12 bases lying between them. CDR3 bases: TGTGCCAGCAGTTCAACAGGTATCCAAGAGACCCAGTACTTC. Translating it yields CASSSTGIQETQYF.

CDR3 loop: CASSIRGGETNYEQYF. The CDR3 DNA is TGTGCCAGTAGTATTAGGGGGGGAGAAACCAACTACGAGCAGTACTTC. The rearrangement joins TRBV19 to TRBJ2-7; tentatively, D is TRBD2 (7 bases). The germline V gene has CDR1 LNHDA and CDR2 SQIVND (reference sequence). The CDR3 length is 16 residues. V was trimmed by 3 bases and J by 3 bases, leaving 18 bases between them. Combining the CDR3 with reference TRBV19 and TRBJ2-7 gives the whole variable domain DGGITQSPKYLFRKEGQNVTLSCEQNLNHDAMYWYRQDPGQGLRLIYYSQIVNDFQKGDIAEGYSVSREKKESFPLTVTSAQKNPTAFYLCASSIRGGETNYEQYFGPGTRLTVT.

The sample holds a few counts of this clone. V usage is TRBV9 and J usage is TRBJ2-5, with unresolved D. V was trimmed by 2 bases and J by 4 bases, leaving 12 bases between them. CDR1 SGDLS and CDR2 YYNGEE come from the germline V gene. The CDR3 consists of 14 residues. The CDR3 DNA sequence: TGTGCCAGCAGCGTTACGGGTCTTGGAGAGACCCAGTACTTC. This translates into CASSVTGLGETQYF. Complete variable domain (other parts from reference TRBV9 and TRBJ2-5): DSGVTQTPKHLITATGQRVTLRCSPRSGDLSVYWYQQSLDQGLQFLIQYYNGEERAKGNILERFSAQQFPDLHSELNLSSLELGDSALYFCASSVTGLGETQYFGPGTRLLVL.

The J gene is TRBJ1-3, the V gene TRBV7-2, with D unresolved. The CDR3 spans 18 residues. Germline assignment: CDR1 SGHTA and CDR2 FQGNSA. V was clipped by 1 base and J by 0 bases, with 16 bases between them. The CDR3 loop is CASSLEAVRLISGNTIYF. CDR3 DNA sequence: TGTGCCAGCAGCTTAGAGGCTGTCAGGCTGATCTCTGGAAACACCATATATTTT.

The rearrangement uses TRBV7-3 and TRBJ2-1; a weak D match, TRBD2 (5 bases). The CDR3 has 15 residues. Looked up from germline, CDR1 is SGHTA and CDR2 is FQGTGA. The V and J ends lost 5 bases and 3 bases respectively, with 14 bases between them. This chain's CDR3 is CASSQTGSGYNEQFF. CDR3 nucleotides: TGTGCCAGCAGCCAAACGGGGAGCGGCTACAATGAGCAGTTCTTC. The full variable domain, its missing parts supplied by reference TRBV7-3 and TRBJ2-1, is GAGVSQTPSNKVTEKGKYVELRCDPISGHTALYWYRQSLGQGPEFLIYFQGTGAADDSGLPNDRFFAVRPEGSVSTLKIQRTERGDSAVYLCASSQTGSGYNEQFFGPGTRLTVL.

CDR3 nucleotide sequence: TGTGCCTGGAGACAGAACAATCAGCCCCAGCATTTT. It is translated as CAWRQNNQPQHF. This chain joins TRBV30 and TRBJ1-5; D unresolved. V was shortened by 3 bases and J by 3 bases, with 6 bases between the two germline ends. The CDR3 is 12 residues long. Per the germline V gene, CDR1 is GTSNPN and CDR2 is SVGIG (reference sequence).

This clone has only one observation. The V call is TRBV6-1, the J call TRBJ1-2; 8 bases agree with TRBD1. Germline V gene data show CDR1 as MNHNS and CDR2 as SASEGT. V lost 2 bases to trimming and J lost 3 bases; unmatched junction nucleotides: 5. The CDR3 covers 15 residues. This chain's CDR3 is CASSEPGQAHYGYTF. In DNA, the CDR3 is TGTGCCAGCAGTGAACCGGGACAGGCGCACTATGGCTACACCTTC.

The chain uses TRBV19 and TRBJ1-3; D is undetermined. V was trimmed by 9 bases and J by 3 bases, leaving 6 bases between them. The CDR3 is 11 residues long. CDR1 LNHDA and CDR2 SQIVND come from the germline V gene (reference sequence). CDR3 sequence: CASYLGNTIYF. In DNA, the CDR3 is TGTGCCAGCTACCTTGGAAACACCATATATTTT.

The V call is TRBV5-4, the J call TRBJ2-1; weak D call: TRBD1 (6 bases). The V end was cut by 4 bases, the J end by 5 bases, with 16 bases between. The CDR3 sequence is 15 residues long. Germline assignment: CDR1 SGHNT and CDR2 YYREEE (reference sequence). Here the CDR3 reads CASSAGQPVDNEQFF. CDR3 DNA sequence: TGTGCCAGCAGCGCCGGACAGCCGGTGGACAATGAGCAGTTCTTC.

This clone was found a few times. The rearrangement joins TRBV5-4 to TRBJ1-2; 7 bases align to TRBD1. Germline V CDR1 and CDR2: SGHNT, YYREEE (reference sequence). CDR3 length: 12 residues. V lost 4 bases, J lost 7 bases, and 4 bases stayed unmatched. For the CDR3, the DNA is TGTGCCAGCAGCCCCTACAGGGGTGGCTACACCTTC. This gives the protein CASSPYRGGYTF.